Presented here are 6 T cell receptor beta chains from one specimen sequenced in a study of response to subunit inactivated influenza vaccine. TCRdb re-analysed the RT-PCR reads in MiXCR, keeping a single row per CDR3 protein. The sample consists of some 600,000 distinct CDR3 sequences, roughly 15% of them appearing once. Material: PBMCs from blood, obtained approximately 15 days before vaccination. All receptors derive from a man between 50 and 59 years old who received an inactivated influenza vaccine.

CDR3 amino acids: CASSLLAGTNTGELFF. The CDR3, as DNA: TGTGCCAGCAGTTTATTAGCGGGTACGAACACCGGGGAGCTGTTTTTT. The J gene is TRBJ2-2, the V gene TRBV12-3 or TRBV12-4; 7 positions agree with TRBD2. V lost 2 bases, J lost 0 bases, and 3 bases stayed unmatched. This CDR3 has 16 amino acids.

This clonotype appeared a few times. This chain links TRBV6-5 with TRBJ2-5; D not certain. Germline V CDR1 and CDR2: MNHEY, SVGAGI. Trimming took off 7 bases at V and 3 bases at J, with 6 bases between the two ends. The CDR3 length is 11 residues. The CDR3 is CASMQKETQYF. DNA for the CDR3: TGTGCCAGCATGCAAAAAGAGACCCAGTACTTC.

This clonotype was observed a few times. This sequence joins TRBV2 and TRBJ2-1; 9 nucleotides match TRBD1. J gave up 3 bases and V 4 bases, and 4 bases lay outside the gene matches. Germline V lookup: CDR1 SNHLY, CDR2 FYNNEI. This CDR3 is 15 amino acids long. The CDR3 sequence: CASSVWDRDYNEQFF. The CDR3 DNA is TGTGCCAGCAGTGTATGGGACAGGGACTACAATGAGCAGTTCTTC.

This chain connects TRBV18 to TRBJ2-5, with D unresolved. CDR3 length equals 14 residues. V was clipped by 2 bases and J by 4 bases, with 11 bases between them. Germline CDR1 is KGHSH and CDR2 is LQKENI. The CDR3 region is CASSPDWVGETQYF. Here the CDR3 DNA reads TGTGCCAGCTCACCAGATTGGGTTGGAGAGACCCAGTACTTC.

Many counts were recorded for this clonotype. The V call is TRBV28, the J call TRBJ1-2; D not resolved. V lost 2 bases and J lost 6, with 10 bases in between. CDR1 and CDR2 (germline): MDHEN, SYDVKM. There are 13 residues in the CDR3. The CDR3 DNA is TGTGCCAGCAGTTTAGTAGGGCGGGATGGCTACACCTTC. It encodes CASSLVGRDGYTF.

This clonotype was found many times. The chain combines TRBV14 with TRBJ2-1; D gene uncertain. This CDR3 region has 17 residues. Germline assignment: CDR1 SGHDN and CDR2 FVKESK. The V end was cut by 1 base, the J end by 4 bases, with 17 bases between. CDR3 sequence (DNA): TGTGCCAGCAGCCAAGGAGGTGCACAGCGCGTTTACAATGAGCAGTTCTTC. Translating gives CASSQGGAQRVYNEQFF.